This is a list of T cell receptor beta chains from one sample in a study of blood T cell repertoires in COVID-19. The table came from immunoSEQ multiplex PCR; TCRdb's copy has only in-frame clones and leaves some out. The sample records roughly 250,000 clones, about four fifths being singletons. Sequencing was done on a sample of peripheral blood. The receptors shown here come from a person aged 65 to 85 with COVID-19, enrolled during active disease. The CDR3 runs from the conserved cysteine through the conserved F or W. The D gene is left open where the match is weak. Size is omitted from some rows. Given values are once, few, many or a class for expanded clones.

TRBV6-2/TRBV6-3	TRBJ2-1	NA	NA	CASSYVAGEQFF
TRBV4-3	TRBJ2-5	TRBD1	NA	CASSQERQGIGQETQYF
TRBV4-3	TRBJ1-4	NA	NA	CASSQEVGLLAKGLFF
TRBV7-8	TRBJ1-1	NA	NA	CASSLKRGMNTEAFF
TRBV18	TRBJ1-6	NA	NA	CASSLLDRNNSPLHF
TRBV15	TRBJ1-4	NA	few	CATSRDPGEKLFF
TRBV19	TRBJ1-4	TRBD1	NA	CASRRTGEEKLFF
TRBV6-2/TRBV6-3	TRBJ2-2	TRBD1	NA	CASSATGGLGGELFF
TRBV4-3	TRBJ1-6	TRBD1	NA	CASSQAGLAGGNLNSPLHF
TRBV19	TRBJ2-1	TRBD2	NA	CASSLGTSSDEQFF
TRBV28	TRBJ2-1	TRBD1	once	CASGTVSYNEQFF
TRBV4-1	TRBJ1-1	NA	NA	CASSQDYRAFF
TRBV5-4	TRBJ1-5	TRBD1	NA	CASSFKTSGTGSNQPQHF
TRBV7-3	TRBJ2-6	NA	NA	CASSLMAGGANVLTF
TRBV5-1	TRBJ1-1	TRBD1	NA	CASSSGTATASEAFF
TRBV7-9	TRBJ1-2	NA	few	CASSLAMGAYGYTF
TRBV6-5	TRBJ1-1	NA	NA	CASSSPTESNTEAFF
TRBV10-3	TRBJ1-3	NA	NA	CAISATTRSGSGNTIYF
TRBV7-2	TRBJ1-2	NA	NA	CASSAGTLSHGYTF
TRBV29-1	TRBJ2-2	TRBD1	NA	CSVESPRAGGHGELFF
TRBV5-6	TRBJ1-2	TRBD1	NA	CASSRRGQGSLRYGYTF
TRBV9	TRBJ2-5	TRBD2	NA	CASSVRGLAGETQYF
TRBV28	TRBJ1-6	TRBD1	NA	CASSIQGSYSPLHF
TRBV28	TRBJ1-5	NA	NA	CASSFGGAGQPQHF
TRBV7-2	TRBJ1-2	TRBD1	NA	CASSLAGQGATLYGYTF